The 32 T cell receptor beta chains below were found in one sample sequenced in a study of T-cell reconstitution after alpha-beta-depleted transplantation in children. This sample's TCRbeta library carried unique molecular identifier barcodes. TCRdb fed the PCR reads into MiXCR, producing one record per CDR3 protein. The table shows 100,000 to 120,000 distinct CDR3 sequences, with 10% occurring only once. Sequencing was performed on PBMCs from the stem cell graft donor, taken from the stem cell graft. The receptors come from a human donor who donated a stem cell graft to a child with acute lymphoblastic leukemia.

This clonotype was counted ten times or more. This rearrangement joins TRBV5-1 to TRBJ1-6; TRBD1 aligns across 10 bases. The CDR3 runs 17 residues. Germline CDR1 reads SGHRS; CDR2 reads YFSETQ. The trim removed 1 base at V and 5 bases at J, leaving 6 bases unmatched. The DNA for the CDR3 is TGCGCCAGCAGCTTGTGGAGAGGACAGGGGGATAATTCACCCCTCCACTTT. Translating gives CASSLWRGQGDNSPLHF.

This clonotype has at least ten counts. The J gene is TRBJ1-5, the V gene TRBV20-1; no clear D. V lost 3 bases to trimming and J lost 2 bases, with 17 bases between them. The germline V gene encodes CDR1 DFQATT and CDR2 SNEGSKA (reference sequence). The CDR3 totals 16 residues. CDR3 amino acids: CSASIGGQARNQPQHF. Here the CDR3 DNA reads TGCAGTGCTAGTATTGGTGGGCAGGCCCGCAATCAGCCCCAGCATTTT.

Details on this clonotype: A much larger clone sits a single nucleotide away, making a read error possible. The chain joins TRBV12-3 or TRBV12-4 to TRBJ1-5; D is unresolved. The length of the CDR3 is 16 residues. The V and J ends lost 8 bases and 4 bases respectively, with 21 bases between them. The CDR3 DNA follows: TGTGCCAGCGGCCTAATGGGTTTTATAAGGAATCAGCCCCAGCATTTT. This translates into CASGLMGFIRNQPQHF.

This clonotype occurred many times. J is TRBJ2-2 and V is TRBV5-1; D not resolved. The germline V gene has CDR1 SGHRS and CDR2 YFSETQ. V was shortened by 0 bases and J by 5 bases, with 14 bases between the two germline ends. This CDR3 has 16 amino acids. DNA of the CDR3: TGCGCCAGCAGCTTGGTTGGTTTATCCACTACCGGGGAGCTGTTTTTT. Translating gives CASSLVGLSTTGELFF.

This clonotype has more than one count but fewer than ten. The J gene is TRBJ2-7, the V gene TRBV7-6; 11 bases map to TRBD1. The J segment lost 3 bases and the V segment lost 5 bases, leaving 9 bases of the junction unmatched. The CDR3 spans 16 residues. CDR1 and CDR2 from the germline V gene are SGHVS and FNYEAQ. The CDR3: CASSPHSDRGLYEQYF. In nucleotides, the CDR3 is TGTGCCAGCAGCCCTCACTCGGACAGGGGGCTCTACGAGCAGTACTTC.

This clonotype was found many times. The chain links TRBV7-2 to TRBJ2-2; no clear D gene. There are 15 residues in the CDR3. From germline, CDR1 is SGHTA and CDR2 FQGNSA. Between the trimmed V and J ends, which lost 7 bases and 0 bases, there was a span of 12 bases. CDR3 sequence (DNA): TGTGCCAGCATCGTCCCCCCCACGAACACCGGGGAGCTGTTTTTT. Its protein product is CASIVPPTNTGELFF. Variable domain in full (rest from reference TRBV7-2 and TRBJ2-2): GAGVSQSPSNKVTEKGKDVELRCDPISGHTALYWYRQSLGQGLEFLIYFQGNSAPDKSGLPSDRFSAERTGGSVSTLTIQRTQQEDSAVYLCASIVPPTNTGELFFGEGSRLTVL.

The chain employs TRBV29-1 and TRBJ2-6, with D possibly matching TRBD1 (6 bases). Germline V CDR1 and CDR2: SQVTM, ANQGSEA. This CDR3 has 16 residues. The germline V and J ends were trimmed by 6 bases and 2 bases, with 17 bases remaining between them. The CDR3 DNA is TGCAGCGTGGCAGGGGAATACTTCACTGGGGCCAACGTCCTGACTTTC. This gives the protein CSVAGEYFTGANVLTF.

This clonotype was detected ten times or more. The V gene is TRBV7-2, the J gene TRBJ1-2; maybe TRBD1 (5 bases). Per germline, CDR1 SGHTA and CDR2 FQGNSA. The CDR3 has 14 amino acids. Trimming took off 2 bases at V and 0 bases at J, with 7 bases between the two ends. CDR3 in amino acids: CASSLLGANYGYTF. Here the CDR3 DNA reads TGTGCCAGCAGCTTATTAGGGGCTAACTATGGCTACACCTTC. The full variable domain, in which reference TRBV7-2 and TRBJ1-2 provide the parts outside the CDR3, is GAGVSQSPSNKVTEKGKDVELRCDPISGHTALYWYRQSLGQGLEFLIYFQGNSAPDKSGLPSDRFSAERTGGSVSTLTIQRTQQEDSAVYLCASSLLGANYGYTFGSGTRLTVV.

This clonotype has a count of ten or more. The chain uses TRBV6-2 or TRBV6-3 and TRBJ2-1; D is perhaps TRBD1 (5 bases). Germline V gene sequence: CDR1 MNHEY, CDR2 SVGEGT. CDR3 length: 10 amino acids. The ends were cut back, 8 bases at V and 9 bases at J, with 8 bases in the middle. For the CDR3, the DNA is TGTGCCAGCGGCCAGGGTGAGCAGTTCTTC. As protein: CASGQGEQFF.

A remark on this clonotype: A much bigger clone sits one base away, suggesting this may be a read error. The gene calls are TRBV20-1 and TRBJ2-2; D may be TRBD1 (6 bases). The germline V gene has CDR1 DFQATT and CDR2 SNEGSKA (reference sequence). This CDR3 has 14 residues. The CDR3 DNA reads as TGCAGTGCTAGTTACAGGGAGAACACCGGGGACCTGTTTTTT. Its translation is CSASYRENTGDLFF.

A note on this clonotype: Possible read error: a much larger clone is one base away. The chain links TRBV5-1 to TRBJ1-2; 11 bases match TRBD1. The CDR3 is 15 residues long. CDR1 SGHRS and CDR2 YFSETQ come from the germline V gene. The CDR3 loop is CASSRIAGQGDGHTF. CDR3 nucleotide sequence: TGCGCCAGCAGTCGTATCGCGGGACAGGGGGATGGCCACACCTTC.

This clonotype was picked up many times. The chain employs TRBV7-2 and TRBJ2-7; D call uncertain. CDR3 length: 14 residues. Trimming took off 3 bases at V and 2 bases at J, with 11 bases between the two ends. From germline, CDR1 is SGHTA and CDR2 FQGNSA. CDR3 amino acids: CASSFVGEAYEQYF. CDR3 sequence (DNA): TGTGCCAGCAGCTTCGTCGGCGAGGCCTACGAGCAGTACTTC.

For this clonotype: This may be a read error, as it is one base from a much larger clone. The genes are TRBV27 and TRBJ2-7; D not resolved. Germline CDR1 MNHEY, CDR2 SMNVEV (reference sequence). The CDR3 contains 16 residues. V lost 1 base to trimming and J lost 1 base, with 14 bases between them. In DNA, the CDR3 is TGTGCCAGCAGTTTATTCCCCTTAGTGGAGTCCTACGAGCAGTACTTC. Residues: CASSLFPLVESYEQYF.

The chain combines TRBV7-2 with TRBJ1-1; D ambiguous. Germline V gene sequence: CDR1 SGHTA, CDR2 FQGNSA. CDR3 size: 13 residues. Deletions cut 5 bases from V and 2 bases from J, with 9 bases between. The chain's CDR3 is CASSLAHNTEAFF. The CDR3 nucleotides are TGTGCCAGCAGCCTTGCACATAACACTGAAGCTTTCTTT.

This clonotype has ten or more counts. This rearrangement joins TRBV4-3 to TRBJ2-7; 7 positions match TRBD2. The junction had 8 bases not matched to a gene; V was cut back by 0 bases and J by 3 bases. CDR1 and CDR2 (germline): LGHNA, YSLEER. The CDR3 consists of 16 residues. The CDR3 sequence: CASSQEWTGGFYEQYF. CDR3 in DNA: TGCGCCAGCAGCCAAGAATGGACGGGGGGTTTCTACGAGCAGTACTTC.

V usage is TRBV6-5 and J usage is TRBJ2-7; unclear D gene. The CDR3 sequence is 15 residues long. Looked up from germline, CDR1 is MNHEY and CDR2 is SVGAGI. V was clipped by 0 bases and J by 2 bases, with 11 bases between them. The chain's CDR3 is CASSYSVGAPYEQYF. Written as DNA, the CDR3 is TGTGCCAGCAGTTACTCGGTCGGCGCCCCCTACGAGCAGTACTTC.

The table lists this clonotype with many counts. This rearrangement joins TRBV18 to TRBJ2-1; 11 positions agree with TRBD1. Germline V gives CDR1 KGHSH, CDR2 LQKENI. Losses at the gene ends were 3 bases for V and 7 bases for J; bases not matched to a gene: 2. The CDR3 extends over 14 amino acids. The CDR3 DNA follows: TGTGCCAGCTCACCGGGGACAGGGGGAAATGAGCAGTTCTTC. Translating it yields CASSPGTGGNEQFF.

This clonotype was observed at least ten times. This rearrangement joins TRBV15 to TRBJ2-7; 8 bases align to TRBD2. The CDR3 is 15 amino acids. Losses at the gene ends were 0 bases for V and 7 bases for J; bases not matched to a gene: 8. The V gene's germline CDR1 is LNHNV and CDR2 YYDKDF (reference sequence). CDR3 residues: CATSREGTSNREQYF. In DNA form, the CDR3 reads TGTGCCACCAGCAGAGAGGGGACTAGTAATAGGGAGCAGTACTTC. Full variable domain (remainder filled in from reference TRBV15 and TRBJ2-7): DAMVIQNPRYQVTQFGKPVTLSCSQTLNHNVMYWYQQKSSQAPKLLFHYYDKDFNNEADTPDNFQSRRPNTSFCFLDIRSPGLGDTAMYLCATSREGTSNREQYFGPGTRLTVT.

This clonotype was found many times. The chain is built from TRBV7-2 and TRBJ1-1, with 7 bases aligning to TRBD1. This CDR3 is 15 amino acids long. The V segment lost 2 bases and the J segment 3 bases; nucleotides outside the gene matches: 6. Germline loops: CDR1 SGHTA, CDR2 FQGNSA. The CDR3 DNA reads as TGTGCCAGCAGCTTATACAGGGGCTCGGACACTGAAGCTTTCTTT. Translation: CASSLYRGSDTEAFF.

This clonotype was seen many times. The CDR3 sequence: CASSQDSGRYLRTEAFF. The CDR3 nucleotides are TGTGCCAGCAGCCAAGATTCAGGCAGGTATTTACGAACTGAAGCTTTCTTT. V usage is TRBV14 and J usage is TRBJ1-1, with D unresolved. Per germline, CDR1 SGHDN and CDR2 FVKESK. The CDR3 has 17 amino acids. V lost 0 bases and J lost 5, with 19 bases in between.

The chain employs TRBV6-5 and TRBJ1-3; D might be TRBD1 (5 bases). V was clipped by 4 bases and J by 4 bases, with 11 bases between them. The CDR3 covers 14 residues. Germline CDR1 and CDR2: MNHEY and SVGAGI. The CDR3 DNA follows: TGTGCCAGCAGTTCAGGGCCAGGGGGAAACACCATATATTTT. Translating it yields CASSSGPGGNTIYF.

There are many counts of this clonotype. The rearrangement uses TRBV6-2 or TRBV6-3 and TRBJ2-6; either TRBD1 or TRBD2 may fit D (5 bases each). Deletions cut 4 bases from V and 0 bases from J, with 19 bases between. The CDR3 has 19 amino acids. Germline CDR1 reads MNHEY; CDR2 reads SVGEGT. The CDR3 sequence is CASSSFPGPNYSGANVLTF. Here the CDR3 DNA reads TGTGCCAGCAGTTCCTTCCCGGGACCTAACTACTCTGGGGCCAACGTCCTGACTTTC.

This clonotype was counted many times. This chain links TRBV5-1 with TRBJ2-3; TRBD2 matches at 8 bases. This CDR3 is built from 15 residues. V dropped 0 bases and J dropped 2; count of bases not matched to a gene: 2. Germline V CDR1 and CDR2: SGHRS, YFSETQ. CDR3 DNA: TGCGCCAGCAGCTTGGAAGCGGGGGTCACAGATACGCAGTATTTT. Amino acids: CASSLEAGVTDTQYF.

Many counts were recorded for this clonotype. The gene calls are TRBV5-1 and TRBJ1-1; D not certain. Deletions cut 1 base from V and 4 bases from J, with 8 bases between. The CDR3 totals 13 residues. Germline lookup yields CDR1 SGHRS and CDR2 YFSETQ. Here the CDR3 DNA reads TGCGCCAGCAGCTTGCCCGGAGGCACTGAAGCTTTCTTT. Protein: CASSLPGGTEAFF.

The sample holds many counts of this clonotype. The J gene is TRBJ2-1, the V gene TRBV12-3 or TRBV12-4, with 7 nucleotides matching TRBD1. This CDR3 is built from 15 residues. The trim removed 3 bases at V and 0 bases at J, leaving 2 bases unmatched. The CDR3 DNA is TGTGCCAGCAGTTTTAGACAGGGCTCCTACAATGAGCAGTTCTTC. This encodes CASSFRQGSYNEQFF.

This clonotype was detected ten times or more. The gene calls are TRBV15 and TRBJ1-5; D ambiguous. V lost 0 bases and J lost 2, with 11 bases in between. CDR1 is LNHNV, CDR2 YYDKDF, per germline (reference sequence). This CDR3 is 16 amino acids long. The CDR3 DNA reads TGTGCCACCAGCAGAGATTTGAGCAGGCGCAATCAGCCCCAGCATTTT. This codes for CATSRDLSRRNQPQHF.

As concerns this clonotype: The CDR3 carries no conserved terminal phenylalanine or tryptophan, so it likely arises from a read error. The rearrangement uses TRBV20-1 and TRBJ2-7, with 9 positions matching TRBD1. CDR1 and CDR2 from the germline V gene are DFQATT and SNEGSKA (reference sequence). The trim removed 4 bases at V and 5 bases at J, leaving 12 bases unmatched. This CDR3 region has 15 residues. CDR3 nucleotides: TGCAGTGCTATTTCCGCTACAGGGGGCCGGGACGAGCAGTACTCC. Its protein product is CSAISATGGRDEQYS.

In this sample, this clonotype turned up many times. V gene TRBV12-3 or TRBV12-4 combines with J gene TRBJ2-4; tentative D call: TRBD2 (6 bases). V lost 4 bases, J lost 0 bases, and 13 bases lay in between. This CDR3 has 16 amino acids. The CDR3 loop reads CASSSGDLLAKNIQYF. As DNA, the CDR3 is TGTGCCAGCAGTTCGGGGGACCTGCTAGCCAAAAACATTCAGTACTTC.

The chain is built from TRBV19 and TRBJ2-1; 14 bases fit TRBD2. The germline gives CDR1 LNHDA, CDR2 SQIVND (reference sequence). The CDR3 spans 16 residues. The V and J ends lost 7 bases and 7 bases, in that order; junction bases with no gene match: 9. CDR3 in amino acids: CASTLGLAGDWNEQFF. The CDR3 nucleotides are TGTGCCAGTACTCTGGGACTAGCGGGAGATTGGAATGAGCAGTTCTTC.

This clonotype was seen many times. The V call is TRBV9, the J call TRBJ1-1; D is ambiguous. The germline V gene has CDR1 SGDLS and CDR2 YYNGEE. The germline V and J ends were trimmed by 2 bases and 0 bases, with 11 bases remaining between them. The CDR3 has 15 residues. The CDR3 spells CASSVGEGMNTEAFF. The DNA of the CDR3 is TGTGCCAGCAGCGTCGGGGAGGGAATGAACACTGAAGCTTTCTTT. The entire variable domain, with the rest obtained from reference TRBV9 and TRBJ1-1, is as follows: DSGVTQTPKHLITATGQRVTLRCSPRSGDLSVYWYQQSLDQGLQFLIQYYNGEERAKGNILERFSAQQFPDLHSELNLSSLELGDSALYFCASSVGEGMNTEAFFGQGTRLTVV.

V gene TRBV19 combines with J gene TRBJ1-5; D uncertain. V was clipped by 2 bases and J by 0 bases, with 5 bases between them. The CDR3 covers 14 residues. The germline V gene has CDR1 LNHDA and CDR2 SQIVND (reference sequence). The CDR3 nucleotides are TGTGCCAGTAGTATACAGAATAGCAATCAGCCCCAGCATTTT. Encoded protein: CASSIQNSNQPQHF.

The V call is TRBV19, the J call TRBJ2-3; a weak D match, TRBD2 (6 bases). V lost 6 bases and J lost 1, with 20 bases in between. The germline CDR1 and CDR2 sequences are LNHDA and SQIVND (reference sequence). The CDR3 has 17 amino acids. In DNA form, the CDR3 reads TGTGCCAGTAGCGGACTACGGGAGAAGTTAGGCACAGATACGCAGTATTTT. Protein sequence: CASSGLREKLGTDTQYF.